This entry is about one T cell receptor (beta chain). Its target is unknown. Runs used v3.0 of the immunoSEQ assay and were done at survey level. Sequencing was performed with immunoSEQ multiplex PCR; in TCRdb, only in-frame clones are kept and a portion is missing. The table has more than 35,000 clones, nearly 95% seen once. The CDR3 covers 13 residues. Germline CDR1 MNHEY, CDR2 SMNVEV (reference sequence). Trimming took off 0 bases at V and 10 bases at J, with 10 bases between the two ends. The data originate from a study of long-term antiretroviral therapy in people with HIV. Study-level points and caveats: Documentation of ART adherence, viral resistance or therapy changes was absent.

The sequence was obtained from a woman aged 50 to 65 with HIV. This sample comprised unsorted PBMCs, obtained 3.7 years after starting antiretroviral therapy. The chain has TRBV27 and TRBJ1-5; D is uncertain. In DNA, the CDR3 is TGTGCCAGCAGTTTATCTCTTCGGCATCCCCAGCATTTT. Translated: CASSLSLRHPQHF.